Reported below is one T cell receptor beta chain. Its antigen is not known. The CDR3 runs to 13 residues. The V end lost 6 bases, the J end lost 4 bases, and 12 bases lay between the germline ends. Germline V gene sequence: CDR1 WNHNN, CDR2 SYGVQD (reference sequence). The data derive from a study of persistence of HIV-infected CD4 T cells. Findings of the study overall: CMV- and Gag-responding cells had lower TCRbeta richness than CD3/CD28-responding cells. Bulk TCR data could not be restricted to HIV-1-infected CMV-responding cells.

This was the immunoSEQ version 4 assay in survey mode. Produced via immunoSEQ multiplex PCR; TCRdb's table is partial and in-frame only. The profile covers around 40,000 clones, with 88% appearing a single time and 0.45% to 0.5% taken by the ten largest. Nonspecific anti-CD3/anti-CD28 bead stimulation represents the broad CD4+ T cell repertoire. CD4+ T cells upregulating both CD40 ligand and CD69 were sorted as responding cells. Donors were HIV-1-infected adults who began suppressive ART during chronic infection. Specimen: CD4+ T cells sorted from PBMCs after approximately 19-hour stimulation, collected from a patient who received antiretroviral therapy. The chain combines TRBV10-1 with TRBJ1-2; D is perhaps TRBD1 (5 bases). The receptor was isolated from an adult woman with HIV who was CMV-seropositive. CDR3 nucleotide sequence: TGCGCCAGCAGCCAATCGGGGACCTATGGCTACACCTTC. This encodes CASSQSGTYGYTF.